The clone carrying this T cell receptor beta chain showed up just once. The data were obtained in a study of Ad26.COV2.S vaccination and SARS-CoV-2 variants. CDR1 is SGHNT and CDR2 is YENEEA in the germline V gene. The CDR3 consists of 13 residues. The V gene lost 3 bases and the J gene lost 2 bases, with 7 bases spanning the gap. Specified treatment: around 19 received Ad26.COV2.S at low or high dose, single or two shots; roughly five received placebo; per-sample allocation not given. On day 63 after the first injection, vaccine and placebo recipients gave samples. Libraries were prepared by immunoSEQ multiplex PCR; TCRdb keeps only in-frame clonotypes and omits some of them. Of some 350,000 clones listed, 75% to 90% are singletons.

This sequence joins TRBV11-3 and TRBJ1-2; tentatively, D is TRBD1 (5 bases). Source: peripheral blood, taken in a trial of Ad26.COV2.S vaccine versus placebo. This receptor was identified in a person between 18 and 60 years old who received the Ad26.COV2.S COVID-19 vaccine or a placebo. Here the CDR3 DNA reads TGTGCCAGCAGCTTCCGGGGCAACTATGGCTACACCTTC. Protein: CASSFRGNYGYTF.